The text below deals with one T cell receptor beta chain. Antigen: not known. These data originate in a study of cytomegalovirus exposure and HLA in healthy donors. PCR involved 60 Vbeta and 13 Jbeta primers. This table comes from immunoSEQ multiplex PCR, and its TCRdb copy is limited to in-frame clones, with some not included. The sample has approximately 170,000 clones; more than 70% are singletons. V lost 4 bases to trimming and J lost 0 bases, with 8 bases between them. Germline V gives CDR1 SNHLY, CDR2 FYNNEI. The CDR3 totals 14 residues. Overall study results and limits: Later work associated 17,000 or so TCR beta sequences with HLA alleles at 0.05 false discovery rate.

The receptor's source is a young man in good health and CMV-seropositive. The chain has TRBV2 and TRBJ2-3; perhaps TRBD2 as D (6 bases). Sequencing was done on a sample of PBMCs. In DNA form, the CDR3 reads TGTGCCAGCAGTGGGACTACTAGCACAGATACGCAGTATTTT. The encoded protein is CASSGTTSTDTQYF.